This TCR beta chain appears in the sequencing data of a study of identical twins. This clonotype was found a few times. The CDR3 has 16 residues. The J segment lost 5 bases and the V segment lost 5 bases, leaving 8 bases of the junction unmatched. Germline-derived CDR1 and CDR2 are MNHNS and SASEGT. After template switching added a universal primer site, the resulting cDNA carried unique molecular identifiers. TCRdb ran MiXCR on the 5' RACE reads and lists one entry per CDR3 protein. This sample yields about 520,000 distinct CDR3 sequences, of which about 20% are seen a single time; 0.91% belongs to the top ten. These data were also reused for a study on T cells expressing NK-cell markers. That paper notes: The study found dominant NKG2C+ clonotypes at roughly 1.0-8% of CD8+ T cells in about 6 donors.

The receptor was isolated from a young woman in good health. This chain connects TRBV6-1 to TRBJ2-3; 12 nucleotides agree with TRBD2. Sequences were obtained from CD4+ T cells sorted from blood. The CDR3 DNA follows: TGTGCCAGCAGTCCCCAGACTAGCGGGAGAATAGATACGCAGTATTTT. Translating gives CASSPQTSGRIDTQYF.